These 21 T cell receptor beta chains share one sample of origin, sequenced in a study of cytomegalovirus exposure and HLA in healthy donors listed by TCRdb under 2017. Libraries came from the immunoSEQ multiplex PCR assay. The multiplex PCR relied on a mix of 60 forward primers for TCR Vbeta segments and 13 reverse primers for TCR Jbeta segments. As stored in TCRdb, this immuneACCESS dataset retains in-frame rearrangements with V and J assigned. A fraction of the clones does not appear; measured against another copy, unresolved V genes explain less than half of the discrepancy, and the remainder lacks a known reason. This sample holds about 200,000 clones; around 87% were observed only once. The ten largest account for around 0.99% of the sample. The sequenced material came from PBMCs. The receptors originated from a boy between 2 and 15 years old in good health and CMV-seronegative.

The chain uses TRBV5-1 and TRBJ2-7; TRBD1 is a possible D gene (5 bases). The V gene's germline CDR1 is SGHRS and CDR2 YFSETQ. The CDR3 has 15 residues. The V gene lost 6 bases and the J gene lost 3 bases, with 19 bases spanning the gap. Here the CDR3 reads CASNTLDSLLYEQYF. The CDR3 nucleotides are TGCGCCAGCAACACCCTAGACAGCCTCCTCTACGAGCAGTACTTC.

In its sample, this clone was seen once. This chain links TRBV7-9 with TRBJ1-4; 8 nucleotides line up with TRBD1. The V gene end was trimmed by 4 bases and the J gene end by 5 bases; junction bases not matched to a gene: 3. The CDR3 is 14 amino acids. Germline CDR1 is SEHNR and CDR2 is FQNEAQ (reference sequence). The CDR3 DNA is TGTGCCAGCAGCTCGACAGGGGAAAATGAAAAACTGTTTTTT. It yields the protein CASSSTGENEKLFF.

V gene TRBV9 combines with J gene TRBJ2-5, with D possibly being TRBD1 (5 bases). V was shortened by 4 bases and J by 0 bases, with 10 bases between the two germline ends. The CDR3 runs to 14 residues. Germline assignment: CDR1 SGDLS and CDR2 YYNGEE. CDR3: CASSKTVYQETQYF. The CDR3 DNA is TGTGCCAGCAGCAAGACAGTCTACCAAGAGACCCAGTACTTC.

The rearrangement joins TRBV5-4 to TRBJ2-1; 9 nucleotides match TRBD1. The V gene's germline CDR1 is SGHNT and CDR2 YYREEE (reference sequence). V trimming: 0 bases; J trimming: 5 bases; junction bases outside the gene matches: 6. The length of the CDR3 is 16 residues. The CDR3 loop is CASSLGGQGFDNEQFF. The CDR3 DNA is TGTGCCAGCAGCTTGGGGGGACAGGGTTTCGACAATGAGCAGTTCTTC.

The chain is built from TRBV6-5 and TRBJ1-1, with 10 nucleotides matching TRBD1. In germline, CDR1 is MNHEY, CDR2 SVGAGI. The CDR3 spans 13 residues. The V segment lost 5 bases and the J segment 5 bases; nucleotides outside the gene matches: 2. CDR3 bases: TGTGCCAGCAGTGGGGACAGGGGTACTGAAGCTTTCTTT. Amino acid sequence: CASSGDRGTEAFF.

In DNA, the CDR3 is TGTGCCAGCAGTGGGATGCCGGGGACAGGGATGGAGACCCAGTACTTC. This gives the protein CASSGMPGTGMETQYF. The genes are TRBV6-1 and TRBJ2-5, with 9 positions matching TRBD1. The V segment lost 4 bases and the J segment 5 bases; nucleotides outside the gene matches: 11. The CDR3 runs to 16 residues. Germline loops: CDR1 MNHNS, CDR2 SASEGT.

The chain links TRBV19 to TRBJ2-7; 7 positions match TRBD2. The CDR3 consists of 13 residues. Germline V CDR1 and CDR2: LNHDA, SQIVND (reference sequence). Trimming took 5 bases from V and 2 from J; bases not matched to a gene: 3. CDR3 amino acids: CASSWGGTYEQYF. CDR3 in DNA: TGTGCCAGTAGTTGGGGGGGAACCTACGAGCAGTACTTC.

CDR3 in amino acids: CASSDPRDRMGDTGELFF. Written as DNA, the CDR3 is TGCGCCAGCAGTGACCCGAGGGACAGGATGGGGGACACCGGGGAGCTGTTTTTT. The J gene is TRBJ2-2, the V gene TRBV10-1; 8 positions match TRBD1. Looked up from germline, CDR1 is WNHNN and CDR2 is SYGVQD (reference sequence). V lost 3 bases to trimming and J lost 3 bases; unmatched junction nucleotides: 12. The length of the CDR3 is 18 residues.

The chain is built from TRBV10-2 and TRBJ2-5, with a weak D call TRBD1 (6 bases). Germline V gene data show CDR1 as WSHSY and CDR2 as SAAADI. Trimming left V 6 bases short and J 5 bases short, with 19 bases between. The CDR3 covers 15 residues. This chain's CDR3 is CASSGNRDLRETQYF. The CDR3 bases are TGCGCCAGCAGCGGAAACAGGGACCTACGGGAGACCCAGTACTTC.

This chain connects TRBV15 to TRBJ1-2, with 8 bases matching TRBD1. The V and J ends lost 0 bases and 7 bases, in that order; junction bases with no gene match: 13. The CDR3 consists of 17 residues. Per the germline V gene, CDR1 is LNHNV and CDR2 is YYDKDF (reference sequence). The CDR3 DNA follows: TGTGCCACCAGCAGAGATCCAACGCAGGGGGCGAGTAGTGGCTACACCTTC. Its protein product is CATSRDPTQGASSGYTF. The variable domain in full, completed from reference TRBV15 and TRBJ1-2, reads DAMVIQNPRYQVTQFGKPVTLSCSQTLNHNVMYWYQQKSSQAPKLLFHYYDKDFNNEADTPDNFQSRRPNTSFCFLDIRSPGLGDTAMYLCATSRDPTQGASSGYTFGSGTRLTVV.

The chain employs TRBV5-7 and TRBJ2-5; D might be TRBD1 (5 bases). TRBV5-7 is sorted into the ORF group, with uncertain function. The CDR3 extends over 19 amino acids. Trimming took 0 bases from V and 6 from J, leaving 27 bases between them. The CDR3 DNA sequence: TGTGCCAGCAGCTTGGTCTCTCACAGGCCTTACCATCCCGAAAAGACCCAGTACTTC. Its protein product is CASSLVSHRPYHPEKTQYF.

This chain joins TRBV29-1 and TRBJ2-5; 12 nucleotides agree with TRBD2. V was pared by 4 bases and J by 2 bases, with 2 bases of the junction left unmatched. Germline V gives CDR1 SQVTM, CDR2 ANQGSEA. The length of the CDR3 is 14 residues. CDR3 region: CSVGGLAGQETQYF. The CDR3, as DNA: TGCAGCGTTGGCGGACTAGCGGGACAAGAGACCCAGTACTTC.

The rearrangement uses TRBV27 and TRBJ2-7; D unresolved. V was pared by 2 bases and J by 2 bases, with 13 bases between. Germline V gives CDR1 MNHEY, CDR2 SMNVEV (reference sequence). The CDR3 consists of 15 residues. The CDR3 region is CASSLSHENPYEQYF. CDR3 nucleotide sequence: TGTGCCAGCAGTTTAAGCCATGAAAATCCCTACGAGCAGTACTTC.

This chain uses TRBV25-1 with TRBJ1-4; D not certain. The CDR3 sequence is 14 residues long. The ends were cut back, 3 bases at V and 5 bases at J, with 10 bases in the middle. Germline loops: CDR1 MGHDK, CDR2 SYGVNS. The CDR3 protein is CASSDGRMNEKLFF. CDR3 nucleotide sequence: TGTGCCAGCAGTGACGGCAGGATGAATGAAAAACTGTTTTTT.

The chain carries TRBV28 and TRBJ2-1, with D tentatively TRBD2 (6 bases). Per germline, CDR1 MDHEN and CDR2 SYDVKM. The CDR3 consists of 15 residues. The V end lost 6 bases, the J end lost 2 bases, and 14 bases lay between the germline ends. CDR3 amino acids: CASRGEARTYNEQFF. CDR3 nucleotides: TGTGCCAGCAGGGGGGAGGCCCGGACCTACAATGAGCAGTTCTTC.

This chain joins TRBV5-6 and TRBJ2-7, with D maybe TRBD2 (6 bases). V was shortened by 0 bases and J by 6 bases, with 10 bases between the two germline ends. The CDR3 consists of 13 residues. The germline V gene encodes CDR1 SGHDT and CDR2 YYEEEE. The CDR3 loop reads CASSLARGGEQYF. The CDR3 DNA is TGTGCCAGCAGCTTGGCCCGGGGAGGCGAGCAGTACTTC.

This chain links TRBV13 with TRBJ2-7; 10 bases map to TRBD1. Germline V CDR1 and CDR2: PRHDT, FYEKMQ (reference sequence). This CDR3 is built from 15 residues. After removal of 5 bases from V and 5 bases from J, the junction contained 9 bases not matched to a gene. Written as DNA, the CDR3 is TGTGCCAGCAGCGGAGGGACAGGGGTTAAGGACGAGCAGTACTTC. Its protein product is CASSGGTGVKDEQYF.

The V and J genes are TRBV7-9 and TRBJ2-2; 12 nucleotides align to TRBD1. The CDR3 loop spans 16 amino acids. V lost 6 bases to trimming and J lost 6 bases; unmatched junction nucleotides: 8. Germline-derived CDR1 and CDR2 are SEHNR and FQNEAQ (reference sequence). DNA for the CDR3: TGTGCCAGCAGTCCCCCGGGACAGGGGGCTCCCGGGGAGCTGTTTTTT. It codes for CASSPPGQGAPGELFF.

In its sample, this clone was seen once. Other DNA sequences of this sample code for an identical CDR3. As DNA, the CDR3 is TGTGCCAGCAGTGAGGACAGGGTTAGAACTGAAGCTTTCTTT. It translates to CASSEDRVRTEAFF. This chain uses TRBV6-1 with TRBJ1-1; 8 bases are shared with TRBD1. Germline V gene lookup returns CDR1 MNHNS and CDR2 SASEGT. V lost 3 bases to trimming and J lost 5 bases; unmatched junction nucleotides: 5. The CDR3 spans 14 residues.

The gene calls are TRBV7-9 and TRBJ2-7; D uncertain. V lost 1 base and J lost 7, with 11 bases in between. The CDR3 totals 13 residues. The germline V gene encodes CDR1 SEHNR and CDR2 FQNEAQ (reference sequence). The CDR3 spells CASSLVSHREQYF. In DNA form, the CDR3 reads TGTGCCAGCAGCTTAGTTAGCCACCGGGAGCAGTACTTC.

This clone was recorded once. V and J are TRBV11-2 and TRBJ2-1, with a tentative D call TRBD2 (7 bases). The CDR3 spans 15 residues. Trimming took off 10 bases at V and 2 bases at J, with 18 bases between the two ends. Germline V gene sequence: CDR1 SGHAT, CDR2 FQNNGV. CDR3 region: CATTTRGAAYNEQFF. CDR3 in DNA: TGTGCCACCACCACCCGGGGGGCCGCCTACAATGAGCAGTTCTTC.